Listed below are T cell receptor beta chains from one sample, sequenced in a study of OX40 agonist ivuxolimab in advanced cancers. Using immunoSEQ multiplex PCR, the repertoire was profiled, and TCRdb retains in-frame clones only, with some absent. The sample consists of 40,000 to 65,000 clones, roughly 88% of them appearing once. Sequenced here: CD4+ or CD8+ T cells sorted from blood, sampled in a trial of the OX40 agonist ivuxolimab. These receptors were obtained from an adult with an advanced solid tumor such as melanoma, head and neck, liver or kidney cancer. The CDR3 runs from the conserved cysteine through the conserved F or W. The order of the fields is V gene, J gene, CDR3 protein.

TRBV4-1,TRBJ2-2,CASSARPLPLLNTGELFF
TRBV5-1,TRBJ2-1,CASSLVGRSDEQFF
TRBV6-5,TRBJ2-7,CASSSAVTVYEQYF
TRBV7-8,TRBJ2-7,CASSLAPGQGYEQYF
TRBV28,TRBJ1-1,CASRQGHLGTEAFF
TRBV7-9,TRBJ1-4,CASSWQGNEKLFF
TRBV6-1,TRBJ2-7,CASSEKAGGIDEQYF
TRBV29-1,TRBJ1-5,CSVRGQGNQPQHF
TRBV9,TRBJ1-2,CASSVEGASYGYTF
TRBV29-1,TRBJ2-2,CSVFLGTGELFF
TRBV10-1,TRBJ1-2,CASNLPGASYGYTF
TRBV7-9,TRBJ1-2,CASQGVRDRGYGYTF
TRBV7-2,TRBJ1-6,CASSHGGDSPLHF
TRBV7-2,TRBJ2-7,CASSLDLAGRSYEQYF
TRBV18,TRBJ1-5,CASSPSGNQPQHF
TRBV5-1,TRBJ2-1,CASSIGSYNEQFF
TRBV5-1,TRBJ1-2,CASSLEASNYGYTF
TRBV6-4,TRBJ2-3,CASSDLRTDTQYF
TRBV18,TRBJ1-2,CASSPSDRNGYTF
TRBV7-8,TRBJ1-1,CASSLGLSNTEAFF
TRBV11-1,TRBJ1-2,CASSFTRHYGYTF
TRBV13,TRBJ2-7,CASSLVDGGGEQYF
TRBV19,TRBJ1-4,CASSEDRGNEKLFF
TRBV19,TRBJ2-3,CASKLRSGASTDTQYF
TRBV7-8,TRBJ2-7,CASSSQIGDYEQYF
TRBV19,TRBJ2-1,CASSSGESYNEQFF
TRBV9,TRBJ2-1,CASSVAVGDYNEQFF
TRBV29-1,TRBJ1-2,CSVQFNYGYTF
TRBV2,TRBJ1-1,CASSEGAAEAFF
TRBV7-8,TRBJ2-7,CASSLAAITGGNEQYF
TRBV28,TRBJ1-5,CASSGALSNQPQHF
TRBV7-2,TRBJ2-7,CASSLAPGLANEQYF
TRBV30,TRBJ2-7,CAWRRTGKYEQYF
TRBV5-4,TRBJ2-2,CASSQRGEYTGELFF
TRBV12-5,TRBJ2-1,CASGSRLAGDPVHEQFF
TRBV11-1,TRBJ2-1,CASRHSGRGYNEQFF
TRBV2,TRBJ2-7,CASTREGSRYEQYF
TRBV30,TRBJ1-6,CAWRAVQGGNSPLHF
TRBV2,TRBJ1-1,CASALTQGYTEAFF
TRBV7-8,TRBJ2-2,CASSLSRTTHGELFF
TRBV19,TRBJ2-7,CASSSPYITGGEQYF
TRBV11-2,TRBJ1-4,CASSLGQQNEKLFF
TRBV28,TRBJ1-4,CASSPPNPGLGNEKLFF
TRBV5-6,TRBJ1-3,CASSGQGRTGNTIYF
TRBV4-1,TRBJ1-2,CASSIFDTANYGYTF
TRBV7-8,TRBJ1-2,CASSPGGGEYYGYTF
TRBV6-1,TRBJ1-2,CASSVVLTPYGYTF
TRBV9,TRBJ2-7,CASSVVWESAYEQYF
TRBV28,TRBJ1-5,CASSWPGGWQPQHF
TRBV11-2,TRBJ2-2,CASSSTGEHGELFF
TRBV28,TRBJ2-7,CASSLMLSGHRGEQYF
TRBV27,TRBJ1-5,CASSSFRDGYSNQPQHF
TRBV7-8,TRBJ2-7,CASSARLQSGVYEQYF
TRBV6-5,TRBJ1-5,CASSRGGVGQPQHF
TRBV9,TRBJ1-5,CASSVEDGGNQPQHF